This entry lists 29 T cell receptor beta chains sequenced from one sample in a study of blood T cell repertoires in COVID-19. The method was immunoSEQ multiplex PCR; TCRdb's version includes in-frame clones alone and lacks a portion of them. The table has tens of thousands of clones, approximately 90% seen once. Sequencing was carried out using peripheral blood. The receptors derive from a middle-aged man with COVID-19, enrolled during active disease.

The CDR3 DNA reads TGTGCCAGCAGCTTAGAGGGACAGGGGATCACTGAAGCTTTCTTT. The encoded protein is CASSLEGQGITEAFF. This sequence joins TRBV7-8 and TRBJ1-1; TRBD1 agrees at 10 bases. J gave up 4 bases and V 1 base, and 3 bases lay outside the gene matches. The CDR3 sequence is 15 residues long. CDR1 is SGHVS, CDR2 FQNEAQ, per germline. The variable domain in full, completed from reference TRBV7-8 and TRBJ1-1, reads GAGVSQSPRYKVAKRGQDVALRCDPISGHVSLFWYQQALGQGPEFLTYFQNEAQLDKSGLPSDRFFAERPEGSVSTLKIQRTQQEDSAVYLCASSLEGQGITEAFFGQGTRLTVV.

This chain's CDR3 is CASSLVGRISGANVLTF. The CDR3, as DNA: TGTGCCAGCAGTTTAGTAGGCAGGATCTCTGGGGCCAACGTCCTGACTTTC. The rearrangement joins TRBV27 to TRBJ2-6; D is undetermined. The CDR3 has 17 amino acids. Germline loops: CDR1 MNHEY, CDR2 SMNVEV (reference sequence). Deletions cut 2 bases from V and 0 bases from J, with 11 bases between.

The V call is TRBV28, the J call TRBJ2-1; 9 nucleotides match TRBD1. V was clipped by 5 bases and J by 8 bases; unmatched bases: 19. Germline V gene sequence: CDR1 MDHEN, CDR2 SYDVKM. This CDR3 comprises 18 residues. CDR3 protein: CASSLQSTGGWRRYEQFF. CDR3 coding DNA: TGTGCCAGCAGTCTCCAGTCCACAGGGGGCTGGAGACGTTATGAGCAGTTCTTC.

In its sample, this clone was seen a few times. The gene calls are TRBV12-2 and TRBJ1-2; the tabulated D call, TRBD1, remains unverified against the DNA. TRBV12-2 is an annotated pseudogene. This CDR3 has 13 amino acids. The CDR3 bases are TGTGCAAGTCGCGGGACATTCAACTATGGCTACACCTTC. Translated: CASRGTFNYGYTF.

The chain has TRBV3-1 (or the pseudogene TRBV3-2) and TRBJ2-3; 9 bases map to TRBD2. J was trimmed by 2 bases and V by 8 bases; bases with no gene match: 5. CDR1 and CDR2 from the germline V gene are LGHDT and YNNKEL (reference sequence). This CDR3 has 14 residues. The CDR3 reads CASSSGTYTDTQYF. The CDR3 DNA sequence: TGTGCCAGCTCTAGCGGGACCTACACAGATACGCAGTATTTT.

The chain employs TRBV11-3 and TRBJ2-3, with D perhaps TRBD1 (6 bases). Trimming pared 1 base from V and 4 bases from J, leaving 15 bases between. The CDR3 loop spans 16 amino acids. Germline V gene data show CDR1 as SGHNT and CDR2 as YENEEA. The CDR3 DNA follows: TGTGCCAGCAGCTTAGGGACAGATCTCGCCTCAGATACGCAGTATTTT. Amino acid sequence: CASSLGTDLASDTQYF.

The CDR3 DNA follows: TGTGCCAGCAGCTTCGAGGGGGCTAGCAATCAGCCCCAGCATTTT. Its translation is CASSFEGASNQPQHF. The chain joins TRBV7-9 to TRBJ1-5; TRBD1 matches 7 bases. CDR1 SEHNR and CDR2 FQNEAQ come from the germline V gene (reference sequence). CDR3 length: 15 residues. V dropped 3 bases and J dropped 0; count of bases not matched to a gene: 2.

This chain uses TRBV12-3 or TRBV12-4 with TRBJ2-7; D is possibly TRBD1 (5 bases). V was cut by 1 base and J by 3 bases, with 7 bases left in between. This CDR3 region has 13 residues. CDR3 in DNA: TGTGCCAGCAGTTTAGGCGACAGCTACGAGCAGTACTTC. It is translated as CASSLGDSYEQYF.

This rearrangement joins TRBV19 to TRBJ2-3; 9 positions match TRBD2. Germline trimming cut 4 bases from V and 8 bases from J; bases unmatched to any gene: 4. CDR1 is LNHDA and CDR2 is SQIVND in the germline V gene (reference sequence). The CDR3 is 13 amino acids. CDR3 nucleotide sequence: TGTGCCAGTAGTAGCGGGGGGGCTGGTACGCAGTATTTT. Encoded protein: CASSSGGAGTQYF.

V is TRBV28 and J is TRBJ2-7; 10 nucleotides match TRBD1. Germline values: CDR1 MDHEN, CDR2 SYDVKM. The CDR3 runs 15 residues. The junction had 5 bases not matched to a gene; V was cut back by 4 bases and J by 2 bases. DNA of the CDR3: TGTGCCAGCAGTTCTGGGGACAGGGGCACCTACGAGCAGTACTTC. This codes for CASSSGDRGTYEQYF.

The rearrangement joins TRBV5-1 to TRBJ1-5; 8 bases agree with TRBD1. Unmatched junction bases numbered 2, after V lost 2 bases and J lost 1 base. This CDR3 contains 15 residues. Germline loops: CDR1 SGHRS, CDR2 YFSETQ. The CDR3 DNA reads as TGCGCCAGCAGCTTTACAGGGGGGAGCAATCAGCCCCAGCATTTT. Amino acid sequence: CASSFTGGSNQPQHF.

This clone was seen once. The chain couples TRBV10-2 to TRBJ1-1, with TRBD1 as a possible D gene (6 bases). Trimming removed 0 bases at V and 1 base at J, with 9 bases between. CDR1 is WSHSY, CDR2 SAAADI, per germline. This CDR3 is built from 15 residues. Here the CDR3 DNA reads TGCGCCAGCAGTGAGTCCGGGACATCGAACACTGAAGCTTTCTTT. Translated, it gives CASSESGTSNTEAFF.

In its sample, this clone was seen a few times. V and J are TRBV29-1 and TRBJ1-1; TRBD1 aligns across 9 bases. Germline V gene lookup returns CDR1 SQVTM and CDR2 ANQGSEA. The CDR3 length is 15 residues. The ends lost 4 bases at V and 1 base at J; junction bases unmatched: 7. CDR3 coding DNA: TGCAGCGTTGTTTGGGGACAGGGTTCGAACACTGAAGCTTTCTTT. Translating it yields CSVVWGQGSNTEAFF.

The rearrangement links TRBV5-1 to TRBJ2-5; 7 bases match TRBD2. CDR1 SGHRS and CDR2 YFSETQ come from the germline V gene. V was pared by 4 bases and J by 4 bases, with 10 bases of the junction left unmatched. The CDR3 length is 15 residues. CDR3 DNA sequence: TGCGCCAGCAGCAGTTCAGCAGGGAGGGGAGAGACCCAGTACTTC. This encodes CASSSSAGRGETQYF.

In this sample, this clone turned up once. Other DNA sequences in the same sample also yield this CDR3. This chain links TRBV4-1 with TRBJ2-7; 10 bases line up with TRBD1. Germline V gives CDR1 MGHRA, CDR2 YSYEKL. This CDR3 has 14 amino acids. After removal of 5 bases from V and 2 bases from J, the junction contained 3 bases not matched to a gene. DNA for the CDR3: TGCGCCAGCAGCTTAGACAGGGGGCCCTACGAGCAGTACTTC. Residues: CASSLDRGPYEQYF.

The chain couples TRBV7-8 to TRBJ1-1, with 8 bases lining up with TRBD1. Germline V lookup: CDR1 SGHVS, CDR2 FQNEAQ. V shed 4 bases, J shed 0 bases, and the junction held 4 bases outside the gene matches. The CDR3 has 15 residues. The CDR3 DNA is TGTGCCAGCAGCTCGACCAGGGGGCTGAACACTGAAGCTTTCTTT. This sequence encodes CASSSTRGLNTEAFF. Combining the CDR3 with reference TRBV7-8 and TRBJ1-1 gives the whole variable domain GAGVSQSPRYKVAKRGQDVALRCDPISGHVSLFWYQQALGQGPEFLTYFQNEAQLDKSGLPSDRFFAERPEGSVSTLKIQRTQQEDSAVYLCASSSTRGLNTEAFFGQGTRLTVV.

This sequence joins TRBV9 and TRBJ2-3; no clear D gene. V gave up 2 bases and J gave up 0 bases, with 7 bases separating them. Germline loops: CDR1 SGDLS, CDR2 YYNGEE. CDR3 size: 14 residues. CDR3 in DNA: TGTGCCAGCAGCGTCGGGTTAAGCACAGATACGCAGTATTTT. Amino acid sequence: CASSVGLSTDTQYF.

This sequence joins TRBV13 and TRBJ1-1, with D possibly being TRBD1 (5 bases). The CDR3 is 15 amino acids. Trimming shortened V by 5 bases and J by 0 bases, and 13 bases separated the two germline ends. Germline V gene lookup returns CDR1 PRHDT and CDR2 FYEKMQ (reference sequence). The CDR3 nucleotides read TGTGCCAGCAGCGGTCAAGACAGTTTGAACACTGAAGCTTTCTTT. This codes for CASSGQDSLNTEAFF.

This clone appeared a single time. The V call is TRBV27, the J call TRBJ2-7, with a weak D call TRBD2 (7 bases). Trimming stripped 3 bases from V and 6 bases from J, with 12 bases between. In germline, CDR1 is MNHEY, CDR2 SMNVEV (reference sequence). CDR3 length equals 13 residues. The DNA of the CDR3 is TGTGCCAGCAGTTTTGTCGGGGGGCTCGAGCAGTACTTC. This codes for CASSFVGGLEQYF.

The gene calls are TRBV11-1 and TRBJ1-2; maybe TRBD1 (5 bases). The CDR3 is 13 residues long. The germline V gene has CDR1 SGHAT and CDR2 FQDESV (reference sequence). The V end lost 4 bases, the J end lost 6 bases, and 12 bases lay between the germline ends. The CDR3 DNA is TGTGCCAGCAGCTCTCGGACAACCCATGGCTACACCTTC. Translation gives CASSSRTTHGYTF.

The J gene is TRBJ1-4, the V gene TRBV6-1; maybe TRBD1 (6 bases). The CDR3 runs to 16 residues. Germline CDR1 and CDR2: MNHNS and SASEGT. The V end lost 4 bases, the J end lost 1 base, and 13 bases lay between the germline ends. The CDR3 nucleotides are TGTGCCAGCAGTGGTAGGGGGTTTGGAACTAATGAAAAACTGTTTTTT. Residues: CASSGRGFGTNEKLFF.

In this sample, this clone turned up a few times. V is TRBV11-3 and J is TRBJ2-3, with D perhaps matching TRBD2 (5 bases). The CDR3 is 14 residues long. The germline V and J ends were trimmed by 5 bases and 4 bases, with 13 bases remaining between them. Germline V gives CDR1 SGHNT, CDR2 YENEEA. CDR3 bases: TGTGCCAGCAGCCCATGGGAAGCGGCAGATACGCAGTATTTT. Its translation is CASSPWEAADTQYF.

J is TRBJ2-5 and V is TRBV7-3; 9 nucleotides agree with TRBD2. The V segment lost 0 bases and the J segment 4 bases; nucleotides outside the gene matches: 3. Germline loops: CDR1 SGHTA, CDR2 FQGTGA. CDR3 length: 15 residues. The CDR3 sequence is CASSLTGLAAETQYF. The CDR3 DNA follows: TGTGCCAGCAGCTTAACGGGACTAGCCGCAGAGACCCAGTACTTC. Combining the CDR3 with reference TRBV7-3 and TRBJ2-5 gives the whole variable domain GAGVSQTPSNKVTEKGKYVELRCDPISGHTALYWYRQSLGQGPEFLIYFQGTGAADDSGLPNDRFFAVRPEGSVSTLKIQRTERGDSAVYLCASSLTGLAAETQYFGPGTRLLVL.

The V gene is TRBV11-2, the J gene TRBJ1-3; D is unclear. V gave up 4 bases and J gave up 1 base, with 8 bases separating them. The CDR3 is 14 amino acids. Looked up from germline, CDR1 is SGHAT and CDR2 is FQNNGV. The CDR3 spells CASSSRLSGNTIYF. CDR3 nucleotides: TGTGCCAGCAGCTCCAGGCTTTCTGGAAACACCATATATTTT.

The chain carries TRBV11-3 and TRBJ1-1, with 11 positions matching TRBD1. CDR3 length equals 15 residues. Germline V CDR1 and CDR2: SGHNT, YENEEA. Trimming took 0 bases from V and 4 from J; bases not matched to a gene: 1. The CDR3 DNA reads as TGTGCCAGCAGCTTAGAGGGGACAGGGGGCACTGAAGCTTTCTTT. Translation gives CASSLEGTGGTEAFF.

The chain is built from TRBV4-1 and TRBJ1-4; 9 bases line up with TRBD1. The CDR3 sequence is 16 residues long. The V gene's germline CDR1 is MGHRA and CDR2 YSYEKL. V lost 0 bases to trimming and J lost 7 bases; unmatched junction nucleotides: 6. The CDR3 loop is CASSQDGDRVAEKLFF. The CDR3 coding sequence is TGCGCCAGCAGCCAAGATGGGGACAGGGTTGCTGAAAAACTGTTTTTT.

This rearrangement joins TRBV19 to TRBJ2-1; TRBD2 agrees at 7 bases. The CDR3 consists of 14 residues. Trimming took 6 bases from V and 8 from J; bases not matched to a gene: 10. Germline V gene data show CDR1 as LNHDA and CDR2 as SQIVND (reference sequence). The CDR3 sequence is CASRVRETRDEQFF. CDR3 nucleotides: TGTGCCAGTAGAGTGCGGGAGACCAGGGATGAGCAGTTCTTC.

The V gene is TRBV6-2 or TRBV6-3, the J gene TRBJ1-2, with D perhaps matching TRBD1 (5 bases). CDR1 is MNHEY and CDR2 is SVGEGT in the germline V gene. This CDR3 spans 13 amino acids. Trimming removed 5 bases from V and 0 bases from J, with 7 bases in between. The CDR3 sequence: CASSQTANYGYTF. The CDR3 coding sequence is TGTGCCAGCAGTCAGACAGCTAACTATGGCTACACCTTC.

This chain's CDR3 is CASGPTGVGTEAFF. Written as DNA, the CDR3 is TGTGCTAGTGGACCGACAGGGGTGGGCACTGAAGCTTTCTTT. The gene calls are TRBV12-5 and TRBJ1-1; 8 bases are a match to TRBD1. V dropped 6 bases and J dropped 4; count of bases not matched to a gene: 7. Germline loops: CDR1 LGHNT, CDR2 FRNRAP. The CDR3 extends over 14 amino acids. The full variable domain, in which reference TRBV12-5 and TRBJ1-1 provide the parts outside the CDR3, is DARVTQTPRHKVTEMGQEVTMRCQPILGHNTVFWYRQTMMQGLELLAYFRNRAPLDDSGMPKDRFSAEMPDATLATLKIQPSEPRDSAVYFCASGPTGVGTEAFFGQGTRLTVV.